The 13 T cell receptor beta chains below all came from one sample that was sequenced in a study of T cells after somatic rescue of genetic block. Libraries were prepared by immunoSEQ multiplex PCR; TCRdb keeps only in-frame clonotypes and omits some of them. The top ten hold about 0.076% of the sample, which has around 52,000 clones, around 96% seen once. Sequencing was done on a sample of peripheral blood mononuclear cells (PBMCs). The receptors were gathered from a child under two years old.

The rearrangement joins TRBV19 to TRBJ2-7; 11 nucleotides agree with TRBD1. Germline V gene data show CDR1 as LNHDA and CDR2 as SQIVND (reference sequence). This CDR3 contains 13 residues. J lost 4 bases, V lost 6 bases, and 2 bases had no gene match. The CDR3 nucleotides are TGTGCCAGTAGGGACAGGGGGCGTTACGAGCAGTACTTC. It encodes CASRDRGRYEQYF.

V usage is TRBV28 and J usage is TRBJ1-5; D ambiguous. The V end lost 4 bases, the J end lost 8 bases, and 6 bases lay between the germline ends. Germline assignment: CDR1 MDHEN and CDR2 SYDVKM. The CDR3 totals 11 residues. The CDR3 protein is CASSYSEPQHF. Written as DNA, the CDR3 is TGTGCCAGCAGTTATTCTGAGCCCCAGCATTTT.

The genes are TRBV5-1 and TRBJ2-3; D might be TRBD2 (6 bases). CDR3 length: 13 residues. The germline V gene encodes CDR1 SGHRS and CDR2 YFSETQ. Trimming took off 8 bases at V and 2 bases at J, with 12 bases between the two ends. CDR3 coding DNA: TGCGCCAGTTTAGCGGTCAACACAGATACGCAGTATTTT. It codes for CASLAVNTDTQYF.

In this sample, this clone turned up a few times. V usage is TRBV5-1 and J usage is TRBJ1-1; D is undetermined. Germline V gene lookup returns CDR1 SGHRS and CDR2 YFSETQ. The V end lost 1 base, the J end lost 1 base, and 8 bases lay between the germline ends. The CDR3 has 14 residues. The CDR3 protein is CASSLTWGNTEAFF. In nucleotides, the CDR3 is TGCGCCAGCAGCTTGACGTGGGGGAACACTGAAGCTTTCTTT. Full variable domain (missing parts from reference TRBV5-1 and TRBJ1-1): KAGVTQTPRYLIKTRGQQVTLSCSPISGHRSVSWYQQTPGQGLQFLFEYFSETQRNKGNFPGRFSGRQFSNSRSEMNVSTLELGDSALYLCASSLTWGNTEAFFGQGTRLTVV.

CDR3 DNA: TGCGCCAGCAGCTTGAGCTACACCGGGGAGCTGTTTTTT. Its translation is CASSLSYTGELFF. The chain carries TRBV5-1 and TRBJ2-2; no clear D. The CDR3 has 13 residues. V was shortened by 1 base and J by 3 bases, with 4 bases between the two germline ends. Germline V gene sequence: CDR1 SGHRS, CDR2 YFSETQ. Full variable domain (outside the CDR3, taken from reference TRBV5-1 and TRBJ2-2): KAGVTQTPRYLIKTRGQQVTLSCSPISGHRSVSWYQQTPGQGLQFLFEYFSETQRNKGNFPGRFSGRQFSNSRSEMNVSTLELGDSALYLCASSLSYTGELFFGEGSRLTVL.

The chain has TRBV7-9 and TRBJ2-1, with TRBD2 identical over 9 bases. The ends lost 4 bases at V and 2 bases at J; junction bases unmatched: 3. This CDR3 contains 15 residues. Looked up from germline, CDR1 is SEHNR and CDR2 is FQNEAQ (reference sequence). The CDR3 DNA reads TGTGCCAGCAGCTCACGGACTAGCGCCTACAATGAGCAGTTCTTC. It codes for CASSSRTSAYNEQFF.

The chain uses TRBV7-2 and TRBJ2-2; D gene ambiguous. Germline values: CDR1 SGHTA, CDR2 FQGNSA. CDR3 length equals 13 residues. Trimming shortened V by 3 bases and J by 4 bases, and 6 bases separated the two germline ends. The CDR3 protein is CASSLAPTGELFF. CDR3 nucleotide sequence: TGTGCCAGCAGCTTGGCGCCCACCGGGGAGCTGTTTTTT.

CDR3 protein: CASSLEPGVRNEQYF. The CDR3 nucleotides are TGTGCCAGCAGCTTGGAGCCGGGAGTGAGAAACGAGCAGTACTTC. This rearrangement joins TRBV5-4 to TRBJ2-7, with a weak D call TRBD2 (6 bases). V was trimmed by 0 bases and J by 5 bases, leaving 15 bases between them. This CDR3 is built from 15 residues. Germline loops: CDR1 SGHNT, CDR2 YYREEE (reference sequence).

The chain has TRBV2 and TRBJ2-7, with D possibly being TRBD2 (6 bases). Trimming took off 4 bases at V and 1 base at J, with 11 bases between the two ends. CDR3 length: 14 amino acids. The germline V gene encodes CDR1 SNHLY and CDR2 FYNNEI. CDR3 in amino acids: CASSGAEGSYEQYF. The CDR3 bases are TGTGCCAGCAGTGGGGCGGAGGGGTCCTACGAGCAGTACTTC.

Worth noting for this clone: The junction shows a germline mismatch at one end, possibly a read error. V is TRBV29-1 and J is TRBJ2-5, with TRBD1 as a possible D gene (5 bases). The CDR3 sequence is 14 residues long. Per germline, CDR1 SQVTM and CDR2 ANQGSEA. The CDR3 nucleotides read TGCAGCGTTGGACAGCGACTCTACCAAGAGGCCCAGTACTTC. This translates into CSVGQRLYQEAQYF.

The chain joins TRBV5-8 to TRBJ1-4, with D uncertain. The ends were cut back, 4 bases at V and 4 bases at J, with 5 bases in the middle. CDR1 is SGHTS, CDR2 YDEGEE, per germline. There are 12 residues in the CDR3. CDR3 sequence reads: CASSGNNEKLFF. CDR3 nucleotides: TGTGCCAGCAGCGGCAATAATGAAAAACTGTTTTTT.

The chain recombines TRBV7-2 with TRBJ1-1, with D perhaps matching TRBD1 (6 bases). Germline loops: CDR1 SGHTA, CDR2 FQGNSA. This CDR3 is built from 14 residues. Trimming took 2 bases from V and 0 from J, leaving 7 bases between them. The CDR3 loop is CASSLYRVNTEAFF. The CDR3 coding sequence is TGTGCCAGCAGCTTATACAGGGTGAACACTGAAGCTTTCTTT.

This chain connects TRBV28 to TRBJ2-1; 13 bases match TRBD2. Germline CDR1 and CDR2: MDHEN and SYDVKM. With 8 bases clipped from V and 4 bases from J, the junction kept 5 bases outside the gene matches. This CDR3 has 15 residues. The CDR3 loop is CASRTSGRVYNEQFF. DNA of the CDR3: TGTGCCAGCCGGACTAGCGGGAGAGTATACAATGAGCAGTTCTTC.